The 27 T cell receptor beta chains reported below all come from one sample, sequenced in a study of shared clonotypes between healthy human individuals. Some clones are missing from TCRdb's copy, which holds only in-frame ones; the method was immunoSEQ multiplex PCR. This table holds some 1 million clones, approximately 68% found once. The specimen was memory CD4+ T cells sorted from blood. This sample's subset: CD45RA-negative fraction. The origin of the receptors is a man aged 18 to 30 in good health.

The CDR3 bases are TGTGCCAGCAGTCCACAGGGGTCGGGCTCACCCCTCCACTTT. Its protein product is CASSPQGSGSPLHF. V gene TRBV27 combines with J gene TRBJ1-6; the match to TRBD1 covers 7 bases. Looked up from germline, CDR1 is MNHEY and CDR2 is SMNVEV (reference sequence). Germline trimming cut 5 bases from V and 10 bases from J; bases unmatched to any gene: 8. The CDR3 contains 14 residues.

Regarding this clone: Other nucleotide sequences in the sample specify the same CDR3. The chain recombines TRBV7-3 with TRBJ1-1; D uncertain. Germline CDR1 SGHTA, CDR2 FQGTGA. The CDR3 sequence is 13 residues long. The V end was cut by 1 base, the J end by 1 base, with 4 bases between. CDR3 sequence (DNA): TGTGCCAGCAGCTTAAGACAGAACACTGAAGCTTTCTTT. This gives the protein CASSLRQNTEAFF.

Points on this clone: The junction does not match germline at one end; this may be a read error. The CDR3 nucleotides are TGTGCCATCAGTGAGTCCGGGACTAGCGGCCCAGAGCGGTTCTTC. The encoded protein is CAISESGTSGPERFF. This rearrangement joins TRBV10-3 to TRBJ2-1; 11 nucleotides line up with TRBD2. This CDR3 contains 15 residues. CDR1 and CDR2 from the germline V gene are ENHRY and SYGVKD.

The chain carries TRBV7-2 and TRBJ2-7; D gene unclear. Deletions cut 5 bases from V and 2 bases from J, with 10 bases between. CDR3 length: 13 residues. CDR1 is SGHTA and CDR2 is FQGNSA in the germline V gene. The DNA of the CDR3 is TGTGCCAGCAGCCGACGTACCACCTACGAGCAGTACTTC. It translates to CASSRRTTYEQYF.

The chain couples TRBV10-1 to TRBJ1-1; D call uncertain. The CDR3 extends over 15 amino acids. The germline gives CDR1 WNHNN, CDR2 SYGVQD (reference sequence). V gave up 10 bases and J gave up 0 bases, with 18 bases separating them. The CDR3 coding sequence is TGCGCCAACGATATGAGACGGAGCATGAACACTGAAGCTTTCTTT. Translated: CANDMRRSMNTEAFF.

This clone was counted once. The chain carries TRBV5-1 and TRBJ2-3; 10 bases align to TRBD2. V lost 4 bases to trimming and J lost 1 base; unmatched junction nucleotides: 6. This CDR3 is 16 amino acids long. In germline, CDR1 is SGHRS, CDR2 YFSETQ. CDR3 protein: CASSVSSGSRTDTQYF. The CDR3 DNA follows: TGCGCCAGCAGCGTCTCTAGCGGGAGCCGCACAGATACGCAGTATTTT.

The chain couples TRBV11-1 to TRBJ2-1; TRBD2 matches at 10 bases. Germline V lookup: CDR1 SGHAT, CDR2 FQDESV (reference sequence). The CDR3 spans 17 residues. V gave up 1 base and J gave up 4 bases; unmatched junction bases: 7. In DNA form, the CDR3 reads TGTGCCAGCAGCTTAGGGCGGACTAGCGGCTCGTACAATGAGCAGTTCTTC. It translates to CASSLGRTSGSYNEQFF. Full variable domain (outside the CDR3, taken from reference TRBV11-1 and TRBJ2-1): EAEVAQSPRYKITEKSQAVAFWCDPISGHATLYWYRQILGQGPELLVQFQDESVVDDSQLPKDRFSAERLKGVDSTLKIQPAELGDSAMYLCASSLGRTSGSYNEQFFGPGTRLTVL.

In this sample, this clone turned up once. The chain recombines TRBV10-3 with TRBJ2-3; 10 bases are shared with TRBD2. V shed 0 bases, J shed 0 bases, and the junction held 0 bases outside the gene matches. The CDR3 is 16 amino acids. Germline V gene sequence: CDR1 ENHRY, CDR2 SYGVKD. The CDR3 loop reads CAISESTSGSTDTQYF. The CDR3 DNA is TGTGCCATCAGTGAGTCGACTAGCGGGAGCACAGATACGCAGTATTTT.

This clone was detected only a few times. This chain joins TRBV19 and TRBJ2-3, with D possibly TRBD1 on 6 matching bases. V was shortened by 3 bases and J by 0 bases, with 10 bases between the two germline ends. The CDR3 covers 15 residues. The germline CDR1 and CDR2 sequences are LNHDA and SQIVND (reference sequence). The CDR3 DNA reads as TGTGCCAGTAGTATCAACAGGGTTAGCACAGATACGCAGTATTTT. This translates into CASSINRVSTDTQYF.

With regard to this clone: This same CDR3 is encoded by further DNA sequences in the sample. The genes are TRBV5-1 and TRBJ2-1; 11 bases match TRBD2. CDR1 and CDR2 (germline): SGHRS, YFSETQ. V gave up 0 bases and J gave up 7 bases; unmatched junction bases: 3. This CDR3 contains 15 residues. CDR3 sequence reads: CASSLGLAGGNEQFF. The DNA of the CDR3 is TGCGCCAGCAGCTTGGGCCTAGCGGGAGGAAATGAGCAGTTCTTC.

J is TRBJ1-2 and V is TRBV5-1; D may be TRBD1 (5 bases). Looked up from germline, CDR1 is SGHRS and CDR2 is YFSETQ. Trimming cost V 4 bases and J 4 bases, with 8 bases left between them. This CDR3 spans 12 amino acids. The CDR3 loop is CASSETAYGYTF. CDR3 DNA sequence: TGCGCCAGCAGCGAGACAGCCTATGGCTACACCTTC.

The chain links TRBV29-1 to TRBJ1-2; D is possibly TRBD1 (5 bases). CDR3 length equals 12 residues. Germline values: CDR1 SQVTM, CDR2 ANQGSEA. V dropped 5 bases and J dropped 1 base, with 8 bases sitting between them. This CDR3 reads CSVLTDNYGYTF. The CDR3 DNA reads as TGCAGCGTTCTGACAGATAACTATGGCTACACCTTC.

The chain has TRBV6-1 and TRBJ2-5; D is undetermined. The CDR3 extends over 13 amino acids. The germline V gene has CDR1 MNHNS and CDR2 SASEGT. V gave up 7 bases and J gave up 3 bases, with 12 bases separating them. This CDR3 is CASIRRGKETQYF. The CDR3 DNA sequence: TGTGCCAGCATAAGACGAGGAAAAGAGACCCAGTACTTC.

The V gene is TRBV2, the J gene TRBJ2-1; D unclear. Trimming took off 3 bases at V and 16 bases at J, with 22 bases between the two ends. The CDR3 runs 14 residues. Germline V lookup: CDR1 SNHLY, CDR2 FYNNEI. As DNA, the CDR3 is TGTGCCAGCAGTGAGAAGAGGCCACCATCCCAGTTTTTCTTC. It specifies CASSEKRPPSQFFF. Filled out from reference TRBV2 and TRBJ2-1, the complete variable domain reads EPEVTQTPSHQVTQMGQEVILRCVPISNHLYFYWYRQILGQKVEFLVSFYNNEISEKSEIFDDQFSVERPDGSNFTLKIRSTKLEDSAMYFCASSEKRPPSQFFFGPGTRLTVL.

CDR3 DNA sequence: TGTGCCAGCAGCTCGTCCGGGACAGGTTTATACGAGCAGTACTTC. Protein product: CASSSSGTGLYEQYF. J is TRBJ2-7 and V is TRBV11-2; 8 bases fit TRBD1. The germline V gene encodes CDR1 SGHAT and CDR2 FQNNGV. V lost 4 bases and J lost 4; bases outside the gene matches: 9. The CDR3 is 15 amino acids. Variable domain in full (rest from reference TRBV11-2 and TRBJ2-7): EAGVAQSPRYKIIEKRQSVAFWCNPISGHATLYWYQQILGQGPKLLIQFQNNGVVDDSQLPKDRFSAERLKGVDSTLKIQPAKLEDSAVYLCASSSSGTGLYEQYFGPGTRLTVT.

Details on this clone: This could be a read error, since a much larger clone is one nucleotide away. The sample has other DNA sequences that encode this CDR3 too. The genes are TRBV2 and TRBJ2-2; 9 positions agree with TRBD1. Germline values: CDR1 SNHLY, CDR2 FYNNEI. V lost 6 bases, J lost 1 base, and 0 bases stayed unmatched. CDR3 length: 14 residues. The CDR3 sequence is CASRGQGNTGELFF. The CDR3 coding sequence is TGTGCCAGCAGGGGACAGGGGAACACCGGGGAGCTGTTTTTT.

As for this clone: At one end, the junction sequence differs from germline, possibly due to a read error. This sequence joins TRBV7-2 and TRBJ2-7, with 8 nucleotides matching TRBD2. Germline-derived CDR1 and CDR2 are SGHTA and FQGNSA. The CDR3 is made up of 14 amino acids. CDR3 protein: CASSFQAGVYEQCF. DNA of the CDR3: TGTGCCAGCAGCTTTCAAGCGGGAGTTTACGAGCAGTGCTTC.

The chain is built from TRBV4-1 and TRBJ1-2, with D uncertain. Germline loops: CDR1 MGHRA, CDR2 YSYEKL. V was cut by 0 bases and J by 7 bases, with 21 bases left in between. CDR3 length equals 17 residues. The CDR3 bases are TGCGCCAGCAGCCAAGATCCGGGTAGGGCCGCTGCGGGTGGCTACACCTTC. This sequence encodes CASSQDPGRAAAGGYTF.

The V gene is TRBV11-2, the J gene TRBJ1-1; unclear D gene. CDR1 and CDR2 from the germline V gene are SGHAT and FQNNGV. The CDR3 extends over 12 amino acids. V lost 1 base and J 9 bases, leaving 9 bases between the germline ends. The CDR3 region has the DNA TGTGCCAGCAGCTTAGTCGGGCAGCAAGCTTTCTTT. As protein: CASSLVGQQAFF.

This clone occurred a few times. The identical CDR3 is also encoded by other nucleotide sequences in the sample. The genes are TRBV7-2 and TRBJ2-1; D is ambiguous. There are 15 residues in the CDR3. Germline-derived CDR1 and CDR2 are SGHTA and FQGNSA. The V and J ends lost 1 base and 0 bases respectively, with 7 bases between them. For the CDR3, the DNA is TGTGCCAGCAGCTTAGGGGCAGGCTCCTACAATGAGCAGTTCTTC. Protein sequence: CASSLGAGSYNEQFF.

The rearrangement joins TRBV10-3 to TRBJ2-1; 7 nucleotides line up with TRBD2. Germline V gene data show CDR1 as ENHRY and CDR2 as SYGVKD. The J segment lost 7 bases and the V segment lost 0 bases, leaving 6 bases of the junction unmatched. The CDR3 runs 15 residues. CDR3 sequence: CAISESVTSENEQFF. The CDR3 nucleotides are TGTGCCATCAGTGAGTCGGTTACTAGCGAAAATGAGCAGTTCTTC.

This clone was counted only a few times. The V call is TRBV30, the J call TRBJ1-2, with D perhaps matching TRBD1 (5 bases). Trimming removed 2 bases from V and 5 bases from J, with 15 bases in between. CDR1 GTSNPN and CDR2 SVGIG come from the germline V gene (reference sequence). The CDR3 sequence is 14 residues long. This CDR3 reads CAWSSDTSGYGYTF. The CDR3 nucleotides read TGTGCCTGGAGTTCGGACACCTCAGGTTATGGCTACACCTTC.

This chain joins TRBV18 and TRBJ1-2; 8 bases agree with TRBD1. CDR1 is KGHSH, CDR2 LQKENI, per germline. Trimming cost V 5 bases and J 4 bases; bases outside gene matches: 3. CDR3 length equals 13 residues. The CDR3 region is CASSGQGGYGYTF. The CDR3 DNA follows: TGTGCCAGCTCAGGACAGGGAGGCTATGGCTACACCTTC.

The chain has TRBV5-5 and TRBJ1-2; D is unresolved. V shed 6 bases and J shed 6 bases, with 18 bases lying between them. CDR3 length: 14 amino acids. From germline, CDR1 is SGHKS and CDR2 YYEKEE (reference sequence). The CDR3 DNA follows: TGTGCCAGCACCTTTGGTACCGGGTCCCATGGCTACACCTTC. It is translated as CASTFGTGSHGYTF.

The chain links TRBV6-6 to TRBJ1-5, with TRBD1 as a possible D gene (6 bases). Germline V lookup: CDR1 MNHNY, CDR2 SVGAGI (reference sequence). The V and J ends lost 6 bases and 5 bases respectively, with 14 bases between them. The CDR3 spans 14 residues. The CDR3 spells CASSRPTGDQPQHF. CDR3 nucleotide sequence: TGTGCCAGCAGCCGCCCGACAGGTGATCAGCCCCAGCATTTT.

The chain employs TRBV18 and TRBJ2-2; 11 nucleotides align to TRBD1. The CDR3 runs 17 residues. V gave up 3 bases and J gave up 5 bases; unmatched junction bases: 8. Germline V gene data show CDR1 as KGHSH and CDR2 as LQKENI. The DNA of the CDR3 is TGTGCCAGCTCACCCCCCACCGGGACAGGGGGAACCGGGGAGCTGTTTTTT. It specifies CASSPPTGTGGTGELFF.

This rearrangement joins TRBV5-1 to TRBJ2-5, with D tentatively TRBD1 (5 bases). From germline, CDR1 is SGHRS and CDR2 YFSETQ. CDR3 length: 15 residues. Trimming took off 4 bases at V and 5 bases at J, with 18 bases between the two ends. CDR3 sequence: CASSPDGQGRETQYF. The CDR3 DNA follows: TGCGCCAGCAGCCCGGATGGGCAGGGAAGGGAGACCCAGTACTTC.